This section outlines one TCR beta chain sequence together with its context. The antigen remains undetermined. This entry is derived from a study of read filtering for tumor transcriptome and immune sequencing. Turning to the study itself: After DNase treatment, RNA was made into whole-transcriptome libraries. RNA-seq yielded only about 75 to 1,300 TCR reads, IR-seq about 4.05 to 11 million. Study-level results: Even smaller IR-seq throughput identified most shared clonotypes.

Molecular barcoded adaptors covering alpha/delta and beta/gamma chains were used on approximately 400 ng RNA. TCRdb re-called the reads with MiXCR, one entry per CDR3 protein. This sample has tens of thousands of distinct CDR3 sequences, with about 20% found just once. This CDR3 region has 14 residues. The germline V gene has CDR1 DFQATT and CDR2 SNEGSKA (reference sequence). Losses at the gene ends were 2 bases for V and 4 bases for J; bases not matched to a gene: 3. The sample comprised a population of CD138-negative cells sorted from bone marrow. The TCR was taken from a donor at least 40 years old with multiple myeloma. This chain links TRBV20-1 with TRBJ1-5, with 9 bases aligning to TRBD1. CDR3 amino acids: CSARRTGVNQPQHF. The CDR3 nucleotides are TGCAGTGCTAGACGGACAGGGGTAAATCAGCCCCAGCATTTT.